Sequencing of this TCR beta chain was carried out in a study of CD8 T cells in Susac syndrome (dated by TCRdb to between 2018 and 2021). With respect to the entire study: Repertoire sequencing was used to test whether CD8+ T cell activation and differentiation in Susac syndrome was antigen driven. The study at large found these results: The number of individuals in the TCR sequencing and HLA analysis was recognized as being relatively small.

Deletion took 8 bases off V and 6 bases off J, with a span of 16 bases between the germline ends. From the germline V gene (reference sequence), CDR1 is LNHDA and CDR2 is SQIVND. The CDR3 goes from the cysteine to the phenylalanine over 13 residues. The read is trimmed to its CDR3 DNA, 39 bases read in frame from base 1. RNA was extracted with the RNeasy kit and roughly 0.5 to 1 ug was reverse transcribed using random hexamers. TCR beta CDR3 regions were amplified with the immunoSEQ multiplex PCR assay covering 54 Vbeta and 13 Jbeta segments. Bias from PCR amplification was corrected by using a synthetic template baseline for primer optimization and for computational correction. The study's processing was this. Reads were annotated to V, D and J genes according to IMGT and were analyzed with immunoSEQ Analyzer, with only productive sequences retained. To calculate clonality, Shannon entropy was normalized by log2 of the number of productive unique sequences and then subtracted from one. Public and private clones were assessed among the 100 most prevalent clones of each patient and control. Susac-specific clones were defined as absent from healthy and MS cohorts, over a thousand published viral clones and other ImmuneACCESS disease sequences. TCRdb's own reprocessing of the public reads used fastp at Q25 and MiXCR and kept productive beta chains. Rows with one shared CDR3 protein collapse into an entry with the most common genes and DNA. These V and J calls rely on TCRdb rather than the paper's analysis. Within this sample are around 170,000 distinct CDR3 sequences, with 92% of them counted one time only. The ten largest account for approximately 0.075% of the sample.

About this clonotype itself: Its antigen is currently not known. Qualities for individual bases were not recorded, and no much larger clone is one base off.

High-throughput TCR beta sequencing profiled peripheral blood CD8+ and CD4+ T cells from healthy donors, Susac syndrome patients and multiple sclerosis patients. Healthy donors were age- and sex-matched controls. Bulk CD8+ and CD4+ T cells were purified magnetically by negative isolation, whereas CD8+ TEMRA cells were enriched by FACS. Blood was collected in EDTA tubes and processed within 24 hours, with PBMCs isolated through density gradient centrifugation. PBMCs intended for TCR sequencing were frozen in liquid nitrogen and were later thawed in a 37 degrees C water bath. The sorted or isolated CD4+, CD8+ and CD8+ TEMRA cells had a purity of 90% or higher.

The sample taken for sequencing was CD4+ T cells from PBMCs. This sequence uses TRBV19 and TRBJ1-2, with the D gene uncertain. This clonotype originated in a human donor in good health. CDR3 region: CASLDSQAHGYTF. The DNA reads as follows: TGTGCCAGTCTAGATAGCCAGGCCCATGGCTACACCTTC.